What follows is one T cell receptor beta chain and its context. The data derive from a study of shared clonotypes between healthy human individuals. The protocol was immunoSEQ multiplex PCR, while the TCRdb copy is restricted to in-frame clones and leaves out a portion. Among over 1.5 million clones listed, approximately 98% were seen once. Germline assignment: CDR1 MNHEY and CDR2 SMNVEV (reference sequence). Trimming cost V 2 bases and J 1 base, with 15 bases left between them. The CDR3 sequence is 17 residues long. The chain carries TRBV27 and TRBJ1-5; maybe TRBD1 (5 bases). Input material: naive CD4+ T cells sorted from blood. Described subset: CD45RA+ positively selected. This receptor was obtained from a man aged 25-45 years in good health. CDR3: CASSLRGRGPSNQPQHF. The CDR3 coding sequence is TGTGCCAGCAGTTTACGCGGGAGGGGACCGAGCAATCAGCCCCAGCATTTT.